This T cell receptor beta chain was sequenced in a study of identical twins. Germline lookup yields CDR1 KGHSH and CDR2 LQKENI. The CDR3 has 13 residues. V dropped 3 bases and J dropped 4 bases, with 7 bases sitting between them. A universal primer site was added by template switching, and unique molecular identifiers were carried by the cDNA. MiXCR was run by TCRdb on the 5' RACE reads, yielding one entry per CDR3 protein. Of roughly 720,000 distinct CDR3 sequences in the sample, around a sixth are singletons; the top ten hold about 12%. This clonotype was found many times. Antigen: not known. General study results and limits: For cord blood, abundant beta clonotypes had fewer insertions, unlike memory repertoires, which showed none.

The data also belong to a second study, concerning T cells expressing NK-cell markers. That work contributes: It was from sorted CD3+CD56+NKG2C+, CD3+CD56+NKG2C- and CD3+CD56-NKG2C+ T cells that TCR beta repertoires came. Among several donors, these clonotypes also ranked first in the CD3+CD56-NKG2C+ fraction.

V is TRBV18 and J is TRBJ2-1; unclear D gene. This TCR derives from a woman aged 18 to 35 in good health. Sequenced sample: PBMCs. The CDR3: CASSPPRYNEQFF. The CDR3 DNA reads TGTGCCAGCTCACCCCCCAGATACAATGAGCAGTTCTTC. The entire variable domain, with the rest obtained from reference TRBV18 and TRBJ2-1, is as follows: NAGVMQNPRHLVRRRGQEARLRCSPMKGHSHVYWYRQLPEEGLKFMVYLQKENIIDESGMPKERFSAEFPKEGPSILRIQQVVRGDSAAYFCASSPPRYNEQFFGPGTRLTVL.